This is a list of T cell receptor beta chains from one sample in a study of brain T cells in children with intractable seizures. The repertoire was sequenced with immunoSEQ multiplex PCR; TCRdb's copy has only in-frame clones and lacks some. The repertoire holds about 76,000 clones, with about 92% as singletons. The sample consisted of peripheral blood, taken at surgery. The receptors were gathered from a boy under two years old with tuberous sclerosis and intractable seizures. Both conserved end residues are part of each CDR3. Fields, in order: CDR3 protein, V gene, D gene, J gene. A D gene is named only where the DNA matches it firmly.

cdr3_aa: CASSPQTGEAEKLFF
v_call: TRBV4-2
d_call: -
j_call: TRBJ1-4

cdr3_aa: CASSLGIYGHTF
v_call: TRBV5-6
d_call: -
j_call: TRBJ1-2